The next 2 T cell receptor beta chains were all read from a single sample in a study of CD8 T cells in Susac syndrome. Random hexamers were used to reverse transcribe an amount of about 0.5 to 1 ug RNA. Each CDR3 protein is one row after TCRdb ran MiXCR on the immunoSEQ multiplex PCR reads. The repertoire holds around 200,000 distinct CDR3 sequences, with roughly 94% as singletons. Material for sequencing was CD4+ T cells from PBMCs. These receptors came from a human donor with Susac syndrome.

This clonotype came up once. This chain joins TRBV6-2 or TRBV6-3 and TRBJ2-3, with a tentative D call TRBD1 (5 bases). Germline-derived CDR1 and CDR2 are MNHEY and SVGEGT. With 5 bases removed from V and 5 bases from J, the gap between germline ends came to 8 bases. This CDR3 has 12 residues. The CDR3 spells CASSETEDTQYF. The CDR3 DNA reads TGTGCCAGCAGTGAGACAGAAGATACGCAGTATTTT.

The rearrangement joins TRBV14 to TRBJ1-1, with a weak D call TRBD1 (5 bases). Germline V gene sequence: CDR1 SGHDN, CDR2 FVKESK. The CDR3 extends over 12 amino acids. The V end was cut by 7 bases, the J end by 13 bases, with 19 bases between. The CDR3 sequence: CASTQGGAAVFF. CDR3 DNA: TGTGCCAGCACCCAGGGAGGGGCCGCGGTTTTCTTT.